A selection of T cell receptor beta chains follows, all from one sample in a study of shared clonotypes between healthy human individuals. Clones were sequenced by immunoSEQ multiplex PCR, and TCRdb holds only the in-frame ones, with some missing. The profile covers about 690,000 clones, with 90% appearing a single time and about a third taken by the ten largest. The sequenced sample was memory CD8+ T cells from PBMCs. These TCRs come from a man between 18 and 35 years old in good health. Some clones in this sample may be carry-over from other donors' samples. The CDR3 runs from the conserved cysteine through the conserved F or W. Each record gives: clone size, J gene, V gene, CDR3 protein. Part of the rows lack a size; the others show once, few, many or a class for expanded clones.

>-|TRBJ2-4|TRBV6-1
CASSDREGRYF
>-|TRBJ2-3|TRBV28
CASSLWGSRDTQYF
>-|TRBJ2-5|TRBV28
CASSSPGTLPGETQYF
>-|TRBJ2-4|TRBV15
CATSRDSGLREGLDNIQYF
>-|TRBJ2-7|TRBV19
CASAWDITYEQYF
>-|TRBJ2-5|TRBV9
CASSVGGSNFKETQYF
>-|TRBJ1-5|TRBV19
CASSDSYYQPQHF
>-|TRBJ1-2|TRBV27
CASSPKGQTRSYGYTF
>-|TRBJ2-7|TRBV19
CASSTRLNPVADLFEQYF
>-|TRBJ2-7|TRBV18
CASSPQRQGAPYEQYF
>-|TRBJ1-2|TRBV5-5
CASSLDASYGYTF
>-|TRBJ2-7|TRBV27
CASSWGLRSHEQYF
>-|TRBJ1-2|TRBV7-9
CASSSGLNYGYTF
>-|TRBJ2-3|TRBV13
CASSPGPRTDTQYF
>-|TRBJ2-2|TRBV7-3
CASSLLAGANTGELFF
>once|TRBJ1-2|TRBV4-2
CASRQLGELSHGYTF
>-|TRBJ2-7|TRBV9
CASSVSVGHEQYF
>-|TRBJ1-4|TRBV7-9
CASSSRQSANEKLFF
>-|TRBJ2-2|TRBV11-2
CASSSRHLNTGELFF
>-|TRBJ1-1|TRBV25-1
CASSDFVPVFLF
>few|TRBJ1-5|TRBV27
CASRETGGYQPQHF
>-|TRBJ1-5|TRBV27
CASSEANQPQHF
>-|TRBJ2-7|TRBV28
CASSLGLAVYEQYF
>-|TRBJ2-7|TRBV5-6
CASSVYRDYYEQYF
>-|TRBJ2-1|TRBV9
CASSPRRLAGYEQFF
>-|TRBJ2-6|TRBV29-1
CSVAIPRDSGANVLTF
>once|TRBJ2-7|TRBV5-1
CASSLGTSGSYEQYF
>-|TRBJ1-1|TRBV2
CASSEVGGNTEAFF
>-|TRBJ1-2|TRBV7-2
CASSLAITGYGYTF
>-|TRBJ1-1|TRBV7-6
CASSLAGGGTEAFF
>once|TRBJ1-2|TRBV30
CAPDPWVEGYTF
>-|TRBJ2-7|TRBV9
CASSVDAGVIGEQYF
>-|TRBJ2-2|TRBV6-1
CASSLSTGELFF
>-|TRBJ1-1|TRBV9
CASSIHKQGGNTEAFF
>few|TRBJ1-1|TRBV2
CASSDPGTNTEAFF
>-|TRBJ2-7|TRBV15
CATSRTSLDEQYF
>-|TRBJ2-3|TRBV5-1
CASSFLPNRVGSTDTQYF
>-|TRBJ1-4|TRBV6-6
CASSYLARDNEKLFF
>-|TRBJ2-7|TRBV7-3
CASSLEAGRPYEQYF
>-|TRBJ1-5|TRBV27
CASSSLNQPQHF